The 10 T cell receptor beta chains below all came from one sample that was sequenced in a study of cytomegalovirus exposure and HLA in healthy donors (dated by TCRdb to about 2017). The library was produced with the immunoSEQ multiplex PCR assay. For the multiplex PCR, a mixture combining 60 forward primers for TCR Vbeta segments and 13 reverse primers for TCR Jbeta segments was used. TCRdb re-hosts the immuneACCESS table, in-frame sequences only. Its copies lack some clones; in the studies checked, an unresolved V gene accounts for under half of them, and the cause for the rest is not known. The sample table lists about 180,000 clones, 80% to 85% of them with a count of one. The biggest ten clones account for 2% to 2.5% of the sample. Specimen: PBMCs. Source of these receptors: a woman aged 30 to 39 in good health and CMV-seronegative.

This clone was detected only a few times. This chain connects TRBV5-1 to TRBJ2-2, with D possibly TRBD2 on 6 matching bases. Per germline, CDR1 SGHRS and CDR2 YFSETQ. Trimming left V 0 bases short and J 2 bases short, with 8 bases between. This CDR3 comprises 15 residues. The CDR3 sequence is CASSLAGVNTGELFF. The DNA of the CDR3 is TGCGCCAGCAGCTTGGCGGGGGTTAACACCGGGGAGCTGTTTTTT.

V and J are TRBV6-1 and TRBJ2-2; 9 nucleotides match TRBD2. In germline, CDR1 is MNHNS, CDR2 SASEGT. The CDR3 is 15 amino acids. V gave up 5 bases and J gave up 6 bases; unmatched junction bases: 7. As DNA, the CDR3 is TGTGCCAGCAGTTCTCTAGCGGGAATGGCCGGGGAGCTGTTTTTT. Amino acid sequence: CASSSLAGMAGELFF.

The rearrangement joins TRBV10-3 to TRBJ1-2; D uncertain. The CDR3 covers 14 residues. CDR1 and CDR2 (germline): ENHRY, SYGVKD. Deletions cut 5 bases from V and 0 bases from J, with 10 bases between. CDR3 DNA: TGTGCCATCAGTCCGACAATAGCTAACTATGGCTACACCTTC. This encodes CAISPTIANYGYTF.

This chain links TRBV5-6 with TRBJ1-2, with TRBD1 identical over 7 bases. CDR1 is SGHDT, CDR2 YYEEEE, per germline. J lost 4 bases, V lost 4 bases, and 10 bases had no gene match. This CDR3 is built from 15 residues. This CDR3 is CASSPGGQAIYGYTF. The CDR3 region has the DNA TGTGCCAGCAGCCCCGGAGGACAGGCCATCTATGGCTACACCTTC.

This chain links TRBV19 with TRBJ2-6, with D hard to call. The CDR3 totals 13 residues. Between the trimmed V and J ends, which lost 9 bases and 0 bases, there was a span of 6 bases. From germline, CDR1 is LNHDA and CDR2 SQIVND (reference sequence). CDR3 DNA sequence: TGTGCCAGCCGGGTCTCTGGGGCCAACGTCCTGACTTTC. It encodes CASRVSGANVLTF. The full variable domain, rest sourced from reference TRBV19 and TRBJ2-6, is DGGITQSPKYLFRKEGQNVTLSCEQNLNHDAMYWYRQDPGQGLRLIYYSQIVNDFQKGDIAEGYSVSREKKESFPLTVTSAQKNPTAFYLCASRVSGANVLTFGAGSRLTVL.

This rearrangement joins TRBV19 to TRBJ1-1; tentative D call: TRBD1 (5 bases). Deletions cut 6 bases from V and 1 base from J, with 6 bases between. CDR1 is LNHDA, CDR2 SQIVND, per germline (reference sequence). The CDR3 is 12 amino acids. DNA of the CDR3: TGTGCCAGTAGCCAGGGGAACACTGAAGCTTTCTTT. Translated, it gives CASSQGNTEAFF.

The chain joins TRBV5-5 to TRBJ1-5; possibly TRBD1 for D (5 bases). This CDR3 has 15 amino acids. Germline CDR1 and CDR2: SGHKS and YYEKEE (reference sequence). V shed 0 bases and J shed 7 bases, with 14 bases lying between them. This CDR3 is CASSLVGGGRQPQHF. The CDR3, as DNA: TGTGCCAGCAGCTTGGTGGGTGGGGGGAGGCAGCCCCAGCATTTT.

The chain combines TRBV7-9 with TRBJ2-3; the match to TRBD2 covers 9 bases. This CDR3 is built from 14 residues. Trimming at V came to 5 bases and at J to 4 bases, leaving 4 bases not matched to a gene. The germline CDR1 and CDR2 sequences are SEHNR and FQNEAQ (reference sequence). DNA for the CDR3: TGTGCCAGCAGCCCCGGGACTAGCCCAGATACGCAGTATTTT. It is translated as CASSPGTSPDTQYF.

The V call is TRBV4-3, the J call TRBJ2-1, with TRBD2 identical over 8 bases. The V gene end was trimmed by 4 bases and the J gene end by 3 bases; junction bases not matched to a gene: 8. CDR1 LGHNA and CDR2 YSLEER come from the germline V gene. This CDR3 has 16 residues. CDR3 region: CASSPSFSGVYNEQFF. The CDR3, as DNA: TGCGCCAGCAGCCCTTCCTTTAGCGGGGTCTACAATGAGCAGTTCTTC.

The sample holds one count of this clone. V and J are TRBV30 and TRBJ1-1; 8 bases are shared with TRBD1. V lost 4 bases and J lost 6; bases outside the gene matches: 7. CDR3 length: 13 residues. The germline CDR1 and CDR2 sequences are GTSNPN and SVGIG (reference sequence). The CDR3 here is CAWNRDRSAEAFF. CDR3 bases: TGTGCCTGGAACCGGGACAGGAGCGCTGAAGCTTTCTTT.